This T cell receptor beta chain was sequenced in a study of control samples from healthy donors and cancer patients. The table came from immunoSEQ multiplex PCR; TCRdb's copy has only in-frame clones and leaves some out. Found here are roughly 100,000 clones, about 80% of them singletons; the top ten hold less than 15%. Germline CDR1 is LGHDT and CDR2 is YNNKEL (reference sequence). Germline trimming cut 3 bases from V and 5 bases from J; bases unmatched to any gene: 9. The CDR3 sequence is 15 residues long. This sequence joins TRBV3-1 (or the pseudogene TRBV3-2) and TRBJ2-7, with 8 bases fitting TRBD1. This sequence originates from a woman aged 45-65 years in good health. Input material: blood. The CDR3 loop reads CASSQLGQGGDEQYF. The CDR3 DNA reads TGTGCCAGCAGCCAGTTAGGACAGGGCGGGGACGAGCAGTACTTC.